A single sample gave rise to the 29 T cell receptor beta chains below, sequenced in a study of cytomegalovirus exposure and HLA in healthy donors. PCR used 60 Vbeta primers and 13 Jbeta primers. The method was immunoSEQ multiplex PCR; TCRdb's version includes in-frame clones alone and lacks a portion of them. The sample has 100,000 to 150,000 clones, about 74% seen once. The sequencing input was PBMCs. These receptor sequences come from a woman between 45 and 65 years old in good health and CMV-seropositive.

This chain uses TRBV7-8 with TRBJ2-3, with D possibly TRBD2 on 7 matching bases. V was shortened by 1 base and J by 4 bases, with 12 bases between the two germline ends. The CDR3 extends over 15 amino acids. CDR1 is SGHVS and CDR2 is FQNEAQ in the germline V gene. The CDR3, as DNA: TGTGCCAGCAGCTTAGGTCGGGGGGCGGCAGATACGCAGTATTTT. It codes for CASSLGRGAADTQYF. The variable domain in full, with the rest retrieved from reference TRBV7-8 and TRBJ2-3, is GAGVSQSPRYKVAKRGQDVALRCDPISGHVSLFWYQQALGQGPEFLTYFQNEAQLDKSGLPSDRFFAERPEGSVSTLKIQRTQQEDSAVYLCASSLGRGAADTQYFGPGTRLTVL.

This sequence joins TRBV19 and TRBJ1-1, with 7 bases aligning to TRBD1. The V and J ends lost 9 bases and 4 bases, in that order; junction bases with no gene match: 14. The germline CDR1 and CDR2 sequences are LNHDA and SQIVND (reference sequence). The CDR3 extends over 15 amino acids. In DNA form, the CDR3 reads TGTGCCAGCATTCCACAGGGGCCTTGGGGCACTGAAGCTTTCTTT. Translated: CASIPQGPWGTEAFF.

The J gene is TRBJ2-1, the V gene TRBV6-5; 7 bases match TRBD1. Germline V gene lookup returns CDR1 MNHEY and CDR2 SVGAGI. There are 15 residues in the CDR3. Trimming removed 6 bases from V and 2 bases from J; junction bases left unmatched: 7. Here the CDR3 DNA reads TGTGCCAGCAGCAGAACAGGGGACCCCTACAATGAGCAGTTCTTC. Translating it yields CASSRTGDPYNEQFF.

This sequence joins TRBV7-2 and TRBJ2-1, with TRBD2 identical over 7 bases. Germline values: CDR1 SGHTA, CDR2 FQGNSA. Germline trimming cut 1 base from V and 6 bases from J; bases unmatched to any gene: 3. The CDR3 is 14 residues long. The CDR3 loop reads CASSLVVAGNEQFF. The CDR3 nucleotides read TGTGCCAGCAGCTTAGTAGTAGCGGGCAATGAGCAGTTCTTC.

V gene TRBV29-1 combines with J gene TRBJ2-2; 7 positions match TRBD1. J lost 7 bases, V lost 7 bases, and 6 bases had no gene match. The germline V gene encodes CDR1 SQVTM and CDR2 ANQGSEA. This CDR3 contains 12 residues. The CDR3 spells CSAGQSDGELFF. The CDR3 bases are TGCAGCGCGGGACAGTCCGACGGGGAGCTGTTTTTT.

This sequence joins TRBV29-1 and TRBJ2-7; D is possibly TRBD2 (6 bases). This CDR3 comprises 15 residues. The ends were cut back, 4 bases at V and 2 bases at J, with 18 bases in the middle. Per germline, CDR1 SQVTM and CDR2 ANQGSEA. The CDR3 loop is CSVAPGTGATYEQYF. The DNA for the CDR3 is TGCAGCGTTGCCCCAGGGACTGGAGCCACCTACGAGCAGTACTTC.

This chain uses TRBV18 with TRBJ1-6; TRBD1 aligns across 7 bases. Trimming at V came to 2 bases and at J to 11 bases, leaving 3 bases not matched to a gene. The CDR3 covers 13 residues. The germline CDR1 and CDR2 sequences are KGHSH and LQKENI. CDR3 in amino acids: CASSPAQGPPLHF. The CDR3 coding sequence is TGTGCCAGCTCACCAGCACAGGGGCCACCCCTCCACTTT. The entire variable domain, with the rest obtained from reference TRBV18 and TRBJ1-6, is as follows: NAGVMQNPRHLVRRRGQEARLRCSPMKGHSHVYWYRQLPEEGLKFMVYLQKENIIDESGMPKERFSAEFPKEGPSILRIQQVVRGDSAAYFCASSPAQGPPLHFGNGTRLTVT.

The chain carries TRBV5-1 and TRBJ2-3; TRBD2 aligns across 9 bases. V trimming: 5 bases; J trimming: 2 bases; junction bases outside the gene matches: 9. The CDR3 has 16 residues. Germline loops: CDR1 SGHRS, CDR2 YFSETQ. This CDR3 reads CASRVERGAYTDTQYF. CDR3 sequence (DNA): TGCGCCAGCAGGGTAGAGCGGGGGGCTTACACAGATACGCAGTATTTT.

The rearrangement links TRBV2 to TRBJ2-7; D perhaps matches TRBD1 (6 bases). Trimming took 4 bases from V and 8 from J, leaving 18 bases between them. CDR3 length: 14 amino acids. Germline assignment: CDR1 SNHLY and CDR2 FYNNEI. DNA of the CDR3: TGTGCCAGCAGTGGGGATACCAGGGGTCGTAAGCAGTACTTC. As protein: CASSGDTRGRKQYF.

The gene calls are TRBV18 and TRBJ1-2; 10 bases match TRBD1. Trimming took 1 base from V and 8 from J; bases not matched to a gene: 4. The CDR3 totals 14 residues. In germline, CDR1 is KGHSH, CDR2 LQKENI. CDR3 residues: CASSPQGQGNGYTF. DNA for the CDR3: TGTGCCAGCTCACCACAGGGACAGGGGAACGGCTACACCTTC.

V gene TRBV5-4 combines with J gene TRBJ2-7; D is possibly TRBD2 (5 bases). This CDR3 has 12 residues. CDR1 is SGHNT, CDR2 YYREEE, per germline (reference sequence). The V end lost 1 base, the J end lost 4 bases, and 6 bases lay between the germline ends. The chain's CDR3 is CASSLRGYEQYF. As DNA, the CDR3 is TGTGCCAGCAGCTTGCGGGGTTACGAGCAGTACTTC.

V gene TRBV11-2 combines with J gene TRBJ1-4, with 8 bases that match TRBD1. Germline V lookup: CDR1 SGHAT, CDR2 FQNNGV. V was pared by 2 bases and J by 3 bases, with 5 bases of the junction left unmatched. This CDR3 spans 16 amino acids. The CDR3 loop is CASSLWTGIANEKLFF. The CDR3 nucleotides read TGTGCCAGCAGCTTATGGACAGGGATAGCTAATGAAAAACTGTTTTTT.

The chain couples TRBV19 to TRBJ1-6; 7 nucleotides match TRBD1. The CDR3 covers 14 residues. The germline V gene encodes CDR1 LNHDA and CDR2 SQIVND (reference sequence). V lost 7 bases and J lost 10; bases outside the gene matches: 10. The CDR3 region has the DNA TGTGCCAGTACCGGGACAGAGGAAAGATCACCCCTCCACTTT. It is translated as CASTGTEERSPLHF.

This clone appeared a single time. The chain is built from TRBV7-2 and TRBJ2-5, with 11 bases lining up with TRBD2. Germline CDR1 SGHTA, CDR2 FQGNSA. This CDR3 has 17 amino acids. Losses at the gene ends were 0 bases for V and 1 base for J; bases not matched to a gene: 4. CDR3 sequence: CASSLASSGGPQETQYF. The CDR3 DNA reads TGTGCCAGCAGCTTAGCTTCTAGCGGGGGGCCCCAAGAGACCCAGTACTTC.

The CDR3 region is CASSQESTLPYEQYF. The CDR3 coding sequence is TGCGCCAGCAGCCAAGAGTCCACTTTACCCTACGAGCAGTACTTC. V and J are TRBV4-3 and TRBJ2-7; D is ambiguous. The germline V gene encodes CDR1 LGHNA and CDR2 YSLEER. The V end was cut by 0 bases, the J end by 2 bases, with 11 bases between. The CDR3 is 15 residues long.

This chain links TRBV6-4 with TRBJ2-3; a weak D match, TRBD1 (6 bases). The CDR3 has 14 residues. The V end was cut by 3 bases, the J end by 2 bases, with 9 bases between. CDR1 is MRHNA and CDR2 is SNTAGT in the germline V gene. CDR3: CASSEQGVTDTQYF. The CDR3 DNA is TGTGCCAGCAGTGAACAGGGCGTCACAGATACGCAGTATTTT.

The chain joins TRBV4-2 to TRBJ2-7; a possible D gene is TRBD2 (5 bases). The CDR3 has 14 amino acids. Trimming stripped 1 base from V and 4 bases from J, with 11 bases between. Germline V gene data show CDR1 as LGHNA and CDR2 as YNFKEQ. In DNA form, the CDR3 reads TGTGCCAGCAGCCAAGCCCGGGATCAGTACGAGCAGTACTTC. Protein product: CASSQARDQYEQYF.

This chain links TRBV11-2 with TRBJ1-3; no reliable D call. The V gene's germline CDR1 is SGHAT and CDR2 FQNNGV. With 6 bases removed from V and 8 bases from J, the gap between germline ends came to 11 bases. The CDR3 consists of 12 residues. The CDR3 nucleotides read TGTGCCAGCAGTCAACCTTCGGACACCATATATTTT. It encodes CASSQPSDTIYF.

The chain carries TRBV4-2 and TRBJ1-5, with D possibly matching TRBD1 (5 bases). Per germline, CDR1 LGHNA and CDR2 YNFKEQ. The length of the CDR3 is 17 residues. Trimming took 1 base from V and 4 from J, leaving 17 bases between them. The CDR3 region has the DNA TGTGCCAGCAGCCAAGTTTCGGGCAGGGTGGGAAATCAGCCCCAGCATTTT. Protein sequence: CASSQVSGRVGNQPQHF.

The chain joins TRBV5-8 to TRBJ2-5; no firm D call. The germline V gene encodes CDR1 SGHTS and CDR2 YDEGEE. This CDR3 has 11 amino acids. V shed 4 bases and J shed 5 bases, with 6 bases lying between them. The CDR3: CASSRSETQYF. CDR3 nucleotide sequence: TGTGCCAGCAGCCGAAGCGAGACCCAGTACTTC.

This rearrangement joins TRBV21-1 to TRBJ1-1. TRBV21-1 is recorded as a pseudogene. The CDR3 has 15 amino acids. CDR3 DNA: TGTGCCAGCAGTGTCTGGGGGGGGCTGATCACTGAAGCTTTCTTT. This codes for CASSVWGGLITEAFF.

This CDR3 reads CASSVAPEGPQHF. CDR3 DNA: TGTGCCAGCAGCGTAGCGCCCGAGGGGCCCCAGCATTTT. The chain carries TRBV9 and TRBJ1-5; D is unresolved. The CDR3 is 13 residues long. V shed 0 bases and J shed 9 bases, with 10 bases lying between them. The germline gives CDR1 SGDLS, CDR2 YYNGEE.

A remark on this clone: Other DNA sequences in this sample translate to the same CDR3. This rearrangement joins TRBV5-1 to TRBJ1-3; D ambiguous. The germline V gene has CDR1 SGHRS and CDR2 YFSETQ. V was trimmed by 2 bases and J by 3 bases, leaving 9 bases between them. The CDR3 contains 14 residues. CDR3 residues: CASSFGEDGNTIYF. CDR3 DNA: TGCGCCAGCAGCTTTGGCGAGGATGGAAACACCATATATTTT.

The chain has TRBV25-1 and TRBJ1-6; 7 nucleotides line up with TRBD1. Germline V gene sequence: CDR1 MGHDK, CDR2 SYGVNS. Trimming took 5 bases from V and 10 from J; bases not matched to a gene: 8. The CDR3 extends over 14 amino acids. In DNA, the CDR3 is TGTGCCAGCAGTATACCGGGGGACAGCTCACCCCTCCACTTT. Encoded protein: CASSIPGDSSPLHF.

The CDR3 sequence is CASSYSQGPSSYEQYF. CDR3 sequence (DNA): TGTGCCAGCAGCTACAGCCAGGGGCCGAGCTCCTACGAGCAGTACTTC. The genes are TRBV6-5 and TRBJ2-7; D might be TRBD1 (6 bases). V dropped 6 bases and J dropped 0 bases, with 18 bases sitting between them. The CDR3 runs to 16 residues. Germline V gene data show CDR1 as MNHEY and CDR2 as SVGAGI.

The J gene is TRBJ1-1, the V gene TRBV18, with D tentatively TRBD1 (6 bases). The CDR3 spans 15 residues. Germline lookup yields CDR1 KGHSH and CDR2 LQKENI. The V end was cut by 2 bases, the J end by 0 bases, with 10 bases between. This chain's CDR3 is CASSPASGVNTEAFF. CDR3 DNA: TGTGCCAGCTCACCAGCATCAGGGGTGAACACTGAAGCTTTCTTT.

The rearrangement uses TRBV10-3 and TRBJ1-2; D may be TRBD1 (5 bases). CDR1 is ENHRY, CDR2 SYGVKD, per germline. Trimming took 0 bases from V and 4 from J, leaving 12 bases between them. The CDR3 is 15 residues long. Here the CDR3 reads CAISESQGGSYGYTF. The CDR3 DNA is TGTGCCATCAGTGAGTCTCAGGGAGGCTCCTATGGCTACACCTTC.

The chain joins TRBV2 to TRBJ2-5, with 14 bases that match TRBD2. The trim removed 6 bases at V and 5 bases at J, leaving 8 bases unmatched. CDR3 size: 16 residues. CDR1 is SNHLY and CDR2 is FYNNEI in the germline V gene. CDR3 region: CASRPGLAGGSETQYF. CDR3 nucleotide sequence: TGTGCCAGCAGACCCGGACTAGCGGGGGGAAGTGAGACCCAGTACTTC.

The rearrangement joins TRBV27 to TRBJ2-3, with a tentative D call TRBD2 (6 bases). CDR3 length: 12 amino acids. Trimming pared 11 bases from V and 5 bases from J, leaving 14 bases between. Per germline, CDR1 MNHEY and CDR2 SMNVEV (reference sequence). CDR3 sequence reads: CAVGTPRDTQYF. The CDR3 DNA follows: TGTGCCGTCGGGACTCCTCGAGATACGCAGTATTTT.